The 10 T cell receptor beta chains listed next were all sequenced from one sample in a study of T cell changes during pregnancy in multiple sclerosis. Sequencing was performed with immunoSEQ multiplex PCR; in TCRdb, only in-frame clones are kept and a portion is missing. The table includes tens of thousands of clones, about 89% detected once. The sequencing here drew on CD8+ T cells from peripheral blood mononuclear cells, taken in the first trimester of pregnancy. The receptors here all came from a female donor with multiple sclerosis, enrolled in a pregnancy study.

The sample holds one count of this clone. V and J are TRBV11-1 and TRBJ2-1, with 13 nucleotides matching TRBD2. Trimming cost V 4 bases and J 1 base; bases outside gene matches: 7. Germline values: CDR1 SGHAT, CDR2 FQDESV (reference sequence). The CDR3 has 18 amino acids. CDR3 in DNA: TGTGCCAGCAGCTCAAGTGGACTAGCGGGAGCTTCCTACAATGAGCAGTTCTTC. Its translation: CASSSSGLAGASYNEQFF.

The chain couples TRBV28 to TRBJ1-2; no clear D gene. Per germline, CDR1 MDHEN and CDR2 SYDVKM. The CDR3 consists of 14 residues. Trimming removed 7 bases from V and 1 base from J, with 13 bases in between. CDR3 bases: TGTGCCAGCACTCCCCGTGGTAGTAACTATGGCTACACCTTC. Translating it yields CASTPRGSNYGYTF.

V and J are TRBV28 and TRBJ2-7; tentatively, D is TRBD2 (6 bases). This CDR3 contains 18 residues. V dropped 6 bases and J dropped 4 bases, with 28 bases sitting between them. Germline assignment: CDR1 MDHEN and CDR2 SYDVKM. The CDR3 is CASSSNNAPGRDRYEQYF. In DNA form, the CDR3 reads TGTGCCAGCAGCAGCAACAACGCCCCAGGGCGGGATCGTTACGAGCAGTACTTC.

V usage is TRBV7-3 and J usage is TRBJ2-1; 8 bases agree with TRBD2. CDR1 and CDR2 from the germline V gene are SGHTA and FQGTGA. V trimming: 5 bases; J trimming: 2 bases; junction bases outside the gene matches: 5. This CDR3 comprises 15 residues. This chain's CDR3 is CASSPREGPYNEQFF. CDR3 bases: TGTGCCAGCAGCCCTCGGGAGGGACCCTACAATGAGCAGTTCTTC.

This clone occurred once. The chain has TRBV27 and TRBJ2-7; D not resolved. V lost 0 bases and J 3 bases, leaving 6 bases between the germline ends. The CDR3 consists of 13 residues. CDR1 and CDR2 (germline): MNHEY, SMNVEV (reference sequence). CDR3 DNA sequence: TGTGCCAGCAGTTTATCAAGCGACTACGAGCAGTACTTC. Translating gives CASSLSSDYEQYF.

The chain carries TRBV5-4 and TRBJ2-7; perhaps TRBD2 as D (5 bases). The CDR3 sequence is 15 residues long. Germline-derived CDR1 and CDR2 are SGHNT and YYREEE (reference sequence). V lost 0 bases and J 7 bases, leaving 17 bases between the germline ends. The CDR3 DNA follows: TGTGCCAGCAGCTTGGGTCGGGGTCTCGGGAATGAGCAGTACTTC. It yields the protein CASSLGRGLGNEQYF.

This chain links TRBV7-9 with TRBJ2-1; D is possibly TRBD1 (8 bases). V lost 5 bases and J lost 6, with 20 bases in between. Germline V gives CDR1 SEHNR, CDR2 FQNEAQ (reference sequence). This CDR3 is 16 amino acids long. CDR3 sequence: CASSVLTGGEGNEQFF. CDR3 DNA sequence: TGTGCCAGCAGCGTACTAACAGGGGGGGAGGGCAATGAGCAGTTCTTC.

This rearrangement joins TRBV27 to TRBJ2-7, with 13 bases identical to TRBD2. Germline CDR1 and CDR2: MNHEY and SMNVEV (reference sequence). The J segment lost 2 bases and the V segment lost 5 bases, leaving 3 bases of the junction unmatched. The CDR3 consists of 15 residues. The CDR3 sequence: CASSLGLAGAYEQYF. In nucleotides, the CDR3 is TGTGCCAGCAGTCTTGGACTAGCGGGAGCCTACGAGCAGTACTTC.

This clone was picked up one time. The junction and the germline gene differ at one end; a read error may be behind it. This chain joins TRBV4-2 and TRBJ2-3; TRBD2 agrees at 11 bases. This CDR3 has 13 residues. Germline V gene lookup returns CDR1 LGHNA and CDR2 YNFKEQ. The CDR3 here is CASSQIGTSGANF. The CDR3 DNA is TGTGCCAGCAGCCAGATAGGGACTAGCGGAGCCAATTTT.

V usage is TRBV11-2 and J usage is TRBJ2-7, with 13 bases identical to TRBD2. Germline values: CDR1 SGHAT, CDR2 FQNNGV. V lost 2 bases, J lost 4 bases, and 8 bases stayed unmatched. CDR3 size: 17 residues. The CDR3 DNA reads as TGTGCCAGCAGCTTATCACCGAGGACTAGCGGGGGATACGAGCAGTACTTC. This translates into CASSLSPRTSGGYEQYF.